The 8 T cell receptor beta chains below were found in one sample sequenced in a study of blood T cell repertoires in COVID-19 (dated by TCRdb to 2019 to 2021). Receptors were amplified or captured by the immunoSEQ multiplex PCR assay. As stored in TCRdb, this immuneACCESS dataset retains in-frame rearrangements with V and J assigned. A fraction of the clones does not appear; measured against another copy, unresolved V genes explain less than half of the discrepancy, and the remainder lacks a known reason. Here the sample has under 200,000 clones; around 77% occur a single time. 6.5% of the sample is taken by the ten largest. The material sequenced was peripheral blood. These TCRs come from a man in his 70s with active or convalescent COVID-19.

The gene calls are TRBV18 and TRBJ2-1, with D maybe TRBD2 (6 bases). The germline V gene encodes CDR1 KGHSH and CDR2 LQKENI. Trimming cost V 2 bases and J 8 bases, with 13 bases left between them. This CDR3 contains 14 residues. This chain's CDR3 is CASSPNVRRDEQFF. The CDR3 DNA is TGTGCCAGCTCACCAAACGTTAGGAGGGATGAGCAGTTCTTC.

V and J are TRBV7-8 and TRBJ2-7, with D possibly being TRBD1 (5 bases). V was pared by 2 bases and J by 0 bases, with 14 bases between. Germline V gene data show CDR1 as SGHVS and CDR2 as FQNEAQ. This CDR3 has 16 residues. For the CDR3, the DNA is TGTGCCAGCAGCTTACAGGGCCAATCGTTCTCCTACGAGCAGTACTTC. Protein sequence: CASSLQGQSFSYEQYF.

The chain carries TRBV5-1 and TRBJ2-7; a weak D match, TRBD2 (5 bases). The germline CDR1 and CDR2 sequences are SGHRS and YFSETQ. The CDR3 sequence is 15 residues long. The V gene lost 0 bases and the J gene lost 0 bases, with 10 bases spanning the gap. Here the CDR3 reads CASSLGTFASYEQYF. CDR3 coding DNA: TGCGCCAGCAGCTTGGGGACTTTCGCCTCCTACGAGCAGTACTTC.

In regard to this clone: One end of the junction is discordant with germline, which a read error may explain. The rearrangement uses TRBV3-1 (or the pseudogene TRBV3-2) and TRBJ2-2; D possibly corresponds to TRBD1 (5 bases). This CDR3 is 15 amino acids long. Germline V gives CDR1 LGHDT, CDR2 YNNKEL (reference sequence). The CDR3 reads CASSLSKGNAGELFF. The DNA of the CDR3 is TGTGCCAGCAGCCTTAGCAAGGGGAACGCCGGGGAGCTGTTTTTT.

This clone was recorded once. This sequence joins TRBV6-2 or TRBV6-3 and TRBJ2-5; a weak D match, TRBD2 (6 bases). This CDR3 has 14 residues. CDR1 is MNHEY and CDR2 is SVGEGT in the germline V gene. Trimming shortened V by 2 bases and J by 2 bases, and 9 bases separated the two germline ends. The CDR3 DNA follows: TGTGCCAGCAGTTACGGCGGGGAGCAAGAGACCCAGTACTTC. Amino acid sequence: CASSYGGEQETQYF.

The chain links TRBV9 to TRBJ2-2, with TRBD1 as a possible D gene (5 bases). Germline V gives CDR1 SGDLS, CDR2 YYNGEE. This CDR3 is 18 amino acids long. V was pared by 2 bases and J by 6 bases, with 23 bases between. The CDR3 sequence is CASSVHTQGKGDAGELFF. The CDR3 DNA reads as TGTGCCAGCAGCGTCCATACCCAGGGAAAAGGAGACGCCGGGGAGCTGTTTTTT. The full variable domain, with the rest looked up from reference TRBV9 and TRBJ2-2, is DSGVTQTPKHLITATGQRVTLRCSPRSGDLSVYWYQQSLDQGLQFLIQYYNGEERAKGNILERFSAQQFPDLHSELNLSSLELGDSALYFCASSVHTQGKGDAGELFFGEGSRLTVL.

The J gene is TRBJ1-2, the V gene TRBV6-2 or TRBV6-3, with a weak D call TRBD1 (5 bases). The CDR3 contains 14 residues. The V and J ends lost 5 bases and 2 bases respectively, with 12 bases between them. Germline loops: CDR1 MNHEY, CDR2 SVGEGT. The CDR3 sequence: CASSGHPVNYGYTF. For the CDR3, the DNA is TGTGCCAGCAGTGGACACCCGGTAAACTATGGCTACACCTTC.

The chain combines TRBV15 with TRBJ1-5; D not resolved. Trimming shortened V by 5 bases and J by 5 bases, and 13 bases separated the two germline ends. CDR3 length: 14 residues. Germline CDR1 reads LNHNV; CDR2 reads YYDKDF (reference sequence). The chain's CDR3 is CATSPRNRDQPQHF. The CDR3 DNA follows: TGTGCCACCAGCCCCCGGAACCGGGATCAGCCCCAGCATTTT.